This record covers a single T cell receptor beta chain. The data were obtained in a study of blood T cell repertoires in COVID-19. Study summary: Italy, Spain and the United States were the sources of the convalescent and acute COVID-19 samples. Sample material is recorded as cDNA or gDNA derived from T cells, B-cell-depleted T cells, or PBMCs.

As originally analysed: Quantification of nucleated cells was approximated via reference gene primer amplification. Libraries were prepared by immunoSEQ multiplex PCR; TCRdb keeps only in-frame clonotypes and omits some of them. D and trimming were read from the DNA, whereas the V and J calls and clone size are those reported in that table. The profile shows about 180,000 clones, around 83% of them singletons. The CDR3 length is 14 residues. Germline CDR1 and CDR2: MDHEN and SYDVKM. The V segment lost 4 bases and the J segment 8 bases; nucleotides outside the gene matches: 9. This sequence was found in a human donor in a cohort sampled during active COVID-19. Sequencing used peripheral blood. The chain joins TRBV28 to TRBJ1-2; 8 positions match TRBD1. The CDR3 DNA reads TGTGCCAGCAGTTCCCCAAACCCAGGGGGCGGCTACACCTTC. Its translation: CASSSPNPGGGYTF.